These 3 T cell receptor beta chains were sequenced from one sample in a study of blood T cell repertoires in COVID-19. Assay: immunoSEQ multiplex PCR; the TCRdb copy retains only in-frame clones and omits some. The sample lists roughly 380,000 clones, more than 70% occurring once. The sample taken for sequencing was PBMCs or T cells enriched from blood (not recorded which). Receptor source: a woman aged 25 to 45 who had been exposed to COVID-19.

The chain links TRBV7-2 to TRBJ2-1, with D tentatively TRBD1 (6 bases). The ends were cut back, 0 bases at V and 12 bases at J, with 12 bases in the middle. The CDR3 runs to 13 residues. Looked up from germline, CDR1 is SGHTA and CDR2 is FQGNSA. The CDR3 loop reads CASSLAKDRTQFF. CDR3 nucleotides: TGTGCCAGCAGCTTAGCGAAAGACAGGACGCAGTTCTTC.

The V and J genes are TRBV24-1 and TRBJ1-1, with unresolved D. The CDR3 is 14 residues long. From germline, CDR1 is KGHDR and CDR2 SFDVKD. V was trimmed by 3 bases and J by 4 bases, leaving 11 bases between them. The CDR3: CATSDSYGPTEAFF. Here the CDR3 DNA reads TGTGCCACCAGTGATAGTTATGGCCCCACTGAAGCTTTCTTT.

The J gene is TRBJ2-1, the V gene TRBV7-2, with 8 bases aligning to TRBD2. Germline V gene data show CDR1 as SGHTA and CDR2 as FQGNSA. J lost 4 bases, V lost 0 bases, and 2 bases had no gene match. The CDR3 length is 15 residues. CDR3 region: CASSLAGTSYNEQFF. The CDR3 DNA sequence: TGTGCCAGCAGCTTAGCGGGGACTAGTTACAATGAGCAGTTCTTC.